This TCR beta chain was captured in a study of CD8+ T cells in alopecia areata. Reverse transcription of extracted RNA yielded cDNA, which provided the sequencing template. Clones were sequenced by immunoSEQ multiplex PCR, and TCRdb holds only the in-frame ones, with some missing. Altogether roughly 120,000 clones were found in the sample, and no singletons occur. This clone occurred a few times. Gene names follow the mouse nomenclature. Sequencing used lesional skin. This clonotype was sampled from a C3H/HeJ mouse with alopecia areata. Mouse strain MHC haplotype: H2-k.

The covered CDR3 bases are TGTGCCAGCAGTGTTGACAGGGGCACCGGG. This gives the protein CASSVDRGTG. The CDR3, in full, reads CASSVDRGTGQLYF. This sequence joins TRBV13-3 and TRBJ2-2; TRBD1 matches 8 bases. The sequence runs out 4 residues before the end of the CDR3; the remainder is reconstructed from the germline J gene. The V segment lost 3 bases and the J segment 4 bases; nucleotides outside the gene matches: 2. The CDR3 totals 14 residues. From germline, CDR1 is NNHDY and CDR2 SYVADS.